This T cell receptor beta chain was obtained from a study of beta chain features in type 1 diabetes. Findings and caveats of the study: There were fewer insertions and more deletions at the VDJ junctions of type 1 diabetes patients.

As concerns this clone: Its antigen is unknown.

Sequenced material consisted of expressed TCRB transcripts (all of the isolated RNA was reverse transcribed). Sequencing used immunoSEQ multiplex PCR; TCRdb keeps in-frame clones, though not all of them. The sample has about 200,000 clones; about 11% are singletons. This sequence was found in a man between 18 and 29 years old in good health. Specimen: central memory CD4+ T cells from blood.

For the CDR3, the DNA is TGTGCCAGCAGTTTAAGCGGGATAAAAGAGACCCAGTACTTC. It is translated as CASSLSGIKETQYF. The chain joins TRBV28 to TRBJ2-5; TRBD2 matches at 7 bases. There are 14 residues in the CDR3. Germline lookup yields CDR1 MDHEN and CDR2 SYDVKM. Unmatched junction bases numbered 3, after V lost 2 bases and J lost 3 bases.